The rows below give T cell receptor beta chains drawn from one sample of a study of blood T cell repertoires in COVID-19. The assay was immunoSEQ multiplex PCR, and TCRdb's table has in-frame clones only and misses some. The sample holds 99,000 or so clones, less than 90% seen once. Sequencing was done on a sample of peripheral blood. All receptors come from a man between 65 and 79 years old with active or convalescent COVID-19. Each CDR3 is given without its conserved first and last residue.

V	J	CDR3
TRBV27	TRBJ2-5	ASSFRSFSQETQY
TRBV7-2	TRBJ2-5	ASTSPGQGETQY
TRBV9	TRBJ2-1	ASSGGVAGYNEQF
TRBV11-2	TRBJ1-1	ASSLRGHGTEAF
TRBV6-5	TRBJ2-7	ASSLFYEQY
TRBV4-1	TRBJ1-5	ASSQEGGGENQPQH
TRBV24-1	TRBJ2-1	ATSDYPSGGAYNEQF
TRBV12-3/TRBV12-4	TRBJ1-2	ASMRAAYGYT
TRBV7-2	TRBJ2-5	ASSSRGRETQY
TRBV30	TRBJ2-5	AWSGNGGGTQY
TRBV5-5	TRBJ2-3	ASSRSGGPPTDTQY
TRBV5-5	TRBJ1-2	ASSRDSDFGYT
TRBV7-9	TRBJ2-7	ASSLAWVVGQDYEQY
TRBV2	TRBJ1-6	ASSLTDPYNSPLH
TRBV7-8	TRBJ1-3	ASSSWQGRSGNTIY
TRBV5-6	TRBJ1-6	ASSLEGRVNSPLH
TRBV2	TRBJ2-5	ASSGDGEETQY
TRBV6-2/TRBV6-3	TRBJ2-3	ASSWRDSRTDTQY
TRBV9	TRBJ2-1	ASSVAPAGDEQF
TRBV6-1	TRBJ1-2	ASSEAGRASGYT
TRBV6-5	TRBJ1-1	ASSGQGQGF
TRBV2	TRBJ1-2	ASVGQGPSYGYT
TRBV2	TRBJ2-5	ASRTTSGGQETQY
TRBV6-5	TRBJ2-7	ARGTGSPN
TRBV5-6	TRBJ1-3	ASSFLELVKEGSGNTIY
TRBV6-1	TRBJ1-5	ASSAPGTAFNQPQH
TRBV4-1	TRBJ2-7	ASSQGEPDEQY
TRBV7-9	TRBJ1-6	ASSLAGTGNSPLH
TRBV11-2	TRBJ1-5	ASSSGLSNQPQH
TRBV5-1	TRBJ1-1	ASSSQGGNTEAF
TRBV7-2	TRBJ1-6	ASSLRQGDNSPLH
TRBV28	TRBJ1-5	ASSLRPRAGDQPQH
TRBV7-2	TRBJ2-7	ASSVLRGEQY
TRBV29-1	TRBJ2-1	SALSGDNYNEQF
TRBV28	TRBJ1-5	ASSLPGLNQPQH
TRBV19	TRBJ2-2	ASSIEARRTGELF
TRBV5-1	TRBJ1-2	ASSTTGGTSYGYT
TRBV2	TRBJ1-2	ASSEDFYGYT
TRBV6-1	TRBJ2-4	ASSEGDSANIQY
TRBV11-3	TRBJ2-5	ASSLGLAGGETQY